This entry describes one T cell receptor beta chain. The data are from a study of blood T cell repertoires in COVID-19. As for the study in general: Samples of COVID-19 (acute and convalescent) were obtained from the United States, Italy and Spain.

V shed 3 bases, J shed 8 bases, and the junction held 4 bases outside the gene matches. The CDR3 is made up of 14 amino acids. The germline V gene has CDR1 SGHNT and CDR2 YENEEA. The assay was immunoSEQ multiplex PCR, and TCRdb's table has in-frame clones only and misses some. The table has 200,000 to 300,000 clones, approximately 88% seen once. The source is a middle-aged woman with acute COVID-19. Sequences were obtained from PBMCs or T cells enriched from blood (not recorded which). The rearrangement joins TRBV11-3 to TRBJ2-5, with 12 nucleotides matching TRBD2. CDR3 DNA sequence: TGTGCCAGCAGCTTCGGACTAGCGGGACAAACCCAGTACTTC. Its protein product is CASSFGLAGQTQYF.